The 3 T cell receptor beta chains below all came from one sample that was sequenced in a study of blood T cell repertoires in COVID-19. Data came from immunoSEQ multiplex PCR; TCRdb stores just in-frame clones and leaves some out. The data contain about 89,000 clones, 80% of them singletons. The source material was peripheral blood. The receptors derive from a woman of 80 years or more with acute or convalescent COVID-19.

This chain links TRBV2 with TRBJ1-2, with D hard to call. The CDR3 length is 14 residues. Germline V gives CDR1 SNHLY, CDR2 FYNNEI. Trimming pared 1 base from V and 7 bases from J, leaving 13 bases between. The CDR3 sequence: CASSEDITTGGYTF. As DNA, the CDR3 is TGTGCCAGCAGTGAAGACATAACGACGGGTGGCTACACCTTC.

J is TRBJ1-2 and V is TRBV12-3 or TRBV12-4; TRBD1 matches at 9 bases. This CDR3 is 12 amino acids long. J lost 6 bases, V lost 5 bases, and 1 base had no gene match. The CDR3 sequence is CASSRTGDGYTF. As DNA, the CDR3 is TGTGCCAGCAGTCGGACAGGGGATGGCTACACCTTC.

The V gene is TRBV30, the J gene TRBJ2-4; D not certain. The CDR3 sequence is 12 residues long. Trimming took 0 bases from V and 8 from J, leaving 8 bases between them. Germline lookup yields CDR1 GTSNPN and CDR2 SVGIG (reference sequence). The CDR3 spells CAWSVSGDIQYF. The CDR3 coding sequence is TGTGCCTGGAGTGTTTCCGGTGACATTCAGTACTTC.